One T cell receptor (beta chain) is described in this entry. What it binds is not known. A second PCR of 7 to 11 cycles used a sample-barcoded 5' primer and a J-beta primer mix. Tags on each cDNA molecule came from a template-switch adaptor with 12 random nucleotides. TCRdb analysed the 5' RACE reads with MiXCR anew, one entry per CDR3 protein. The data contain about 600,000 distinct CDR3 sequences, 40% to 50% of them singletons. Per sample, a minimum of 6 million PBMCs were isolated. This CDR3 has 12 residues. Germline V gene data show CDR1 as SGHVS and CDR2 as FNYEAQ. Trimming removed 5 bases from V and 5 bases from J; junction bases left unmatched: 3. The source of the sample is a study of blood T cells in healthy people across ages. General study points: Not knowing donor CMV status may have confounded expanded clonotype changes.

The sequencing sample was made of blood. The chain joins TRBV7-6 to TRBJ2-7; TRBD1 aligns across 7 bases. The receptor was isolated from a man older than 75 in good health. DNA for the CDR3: TGTGCCAGCAGCAACAGGGGTAACGAGCAGTACTTC. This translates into CASSNRGNEQYF. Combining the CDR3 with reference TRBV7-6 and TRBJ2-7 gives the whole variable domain GAGVSQSPRYKVTKRGQDVALRCDPISGHVSLYWYRQALGQGPEFLTYFNYEAQQDKSGLPNDRFSAERPEGSISTLTIQRTEQRDSAMYRCASSNRGNEQYFGPGTRLTVT.